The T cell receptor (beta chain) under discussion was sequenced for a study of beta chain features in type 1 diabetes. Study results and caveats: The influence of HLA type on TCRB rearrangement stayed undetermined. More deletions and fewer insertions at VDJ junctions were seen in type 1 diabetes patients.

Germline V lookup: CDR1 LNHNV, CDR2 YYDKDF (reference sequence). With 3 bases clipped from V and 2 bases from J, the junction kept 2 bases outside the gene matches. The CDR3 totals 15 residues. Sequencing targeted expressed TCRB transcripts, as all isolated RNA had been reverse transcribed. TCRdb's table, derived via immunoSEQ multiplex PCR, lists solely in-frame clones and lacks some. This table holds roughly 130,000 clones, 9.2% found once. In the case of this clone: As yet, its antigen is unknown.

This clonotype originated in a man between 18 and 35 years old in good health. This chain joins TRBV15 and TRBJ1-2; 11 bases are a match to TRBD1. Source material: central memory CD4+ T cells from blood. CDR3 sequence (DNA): TGTGCCACCAGCAGCGGACAGGGGGCGAACTATGGCTACACCTTC. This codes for CATSSGQGANYGYTF. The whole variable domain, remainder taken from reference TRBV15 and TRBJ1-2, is DAMVIQNPRYQVTQFGKPVTLSCSQTLNHNVMYWYQQKSSQAPKLLFHYYDKDFNNEADTPDNFQSRRPNTSFCFLDIRSPGLGDTAMYLCATSSGQGANYGYTFGSGTRLTVV.